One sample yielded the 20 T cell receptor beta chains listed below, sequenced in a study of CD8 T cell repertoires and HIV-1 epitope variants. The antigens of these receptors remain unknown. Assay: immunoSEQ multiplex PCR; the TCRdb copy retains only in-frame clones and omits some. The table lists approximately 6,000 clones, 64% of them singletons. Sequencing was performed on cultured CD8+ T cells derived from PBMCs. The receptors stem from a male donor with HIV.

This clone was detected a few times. The CDR3 protein is CASSPLGESDYGYTF. In nucleotides, the CDR3 is TGTGCCAGCAGCCCCTTAGGGGAGTCGGACTATGGCTACACCTTC. V usage is TRBV7-6 and J usage is TRBJ1-2; weak D call: TRBD1 (5 bases). CDR1 and CDR2 (germline): SGHVS, FNYEAQ. The CDR3 consists of 15 residues. Deletions cut 5 bases from V and 3 bases from J, with 16 bases between. The full variable domain, in which reference TRBV7-6 and TRBJ1-2 provide the parts outside the CDR3, is GAGVSQSPRYKVTKRGQDVALRCDPISGHVSLYWYRQALGQGPEFLTYFNYEAQQDKSGLPNDRFSAERPEGSISTLTIQRTEQRDSAMYRCASSPLGESDYGYTFGSGTRLTVV.

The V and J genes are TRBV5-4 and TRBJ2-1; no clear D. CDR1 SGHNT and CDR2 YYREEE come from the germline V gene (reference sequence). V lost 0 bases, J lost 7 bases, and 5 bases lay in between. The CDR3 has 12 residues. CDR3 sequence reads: CASSLGRNEQFF. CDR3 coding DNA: TGTGCCAGCAGCTTGGGCAGAAATGAGCAGTTCTTC.

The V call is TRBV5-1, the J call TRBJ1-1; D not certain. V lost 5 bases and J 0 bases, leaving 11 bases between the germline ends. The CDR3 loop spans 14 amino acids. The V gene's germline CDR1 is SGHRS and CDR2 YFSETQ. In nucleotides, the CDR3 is TGCGCCAGCAGGTCGGACGGGATGAACACTGAAGCTTTCTTT. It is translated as CASRSDGMNTEAFF.

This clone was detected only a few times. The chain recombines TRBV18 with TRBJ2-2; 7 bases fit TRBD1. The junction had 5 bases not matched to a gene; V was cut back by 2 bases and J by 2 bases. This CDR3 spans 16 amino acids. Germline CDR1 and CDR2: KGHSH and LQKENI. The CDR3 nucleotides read TGTGCCAGCTCACCAGATACAGGGGTTAACACCGGGGAGCTGTTTTTT. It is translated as CASSPDTGVNTGELFF.

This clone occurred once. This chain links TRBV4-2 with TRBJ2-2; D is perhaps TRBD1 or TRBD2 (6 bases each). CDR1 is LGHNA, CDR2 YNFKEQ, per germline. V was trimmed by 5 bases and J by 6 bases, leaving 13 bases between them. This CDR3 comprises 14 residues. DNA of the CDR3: TGTGCCAGCAGCGGGGGCGGGGTGGCCGGGGAGCTGTTTTTT. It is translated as CASSGGGVAGELFF.

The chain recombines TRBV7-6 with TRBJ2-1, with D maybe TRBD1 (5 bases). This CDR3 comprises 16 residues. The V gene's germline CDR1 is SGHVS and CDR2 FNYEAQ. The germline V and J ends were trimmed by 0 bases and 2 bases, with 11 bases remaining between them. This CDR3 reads CASSLAGRVAYNEQFF. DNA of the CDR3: TGTGCCAGCAGCTTAGCGGGCAGGGTGGCCTACAATGAGCAGTTCTTC.

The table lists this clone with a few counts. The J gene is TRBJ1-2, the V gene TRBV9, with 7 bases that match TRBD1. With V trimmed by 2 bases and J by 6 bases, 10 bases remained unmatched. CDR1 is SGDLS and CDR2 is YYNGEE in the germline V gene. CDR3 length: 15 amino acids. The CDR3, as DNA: TGTGCCAGCAGCGTTAACGACAGGGCCGGGGATGGCTACACCTTC. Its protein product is CASSVNDRAGDGYTF.

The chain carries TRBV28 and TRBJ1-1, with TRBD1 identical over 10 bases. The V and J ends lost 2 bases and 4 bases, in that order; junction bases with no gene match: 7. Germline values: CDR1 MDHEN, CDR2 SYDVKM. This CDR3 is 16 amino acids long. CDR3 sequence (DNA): TGTGCCAGCAGTTTAAGGGACAGGGGTCCCCTCACTGAAGCTTTCTTT. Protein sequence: CASSLRDRGPLTEAFF.

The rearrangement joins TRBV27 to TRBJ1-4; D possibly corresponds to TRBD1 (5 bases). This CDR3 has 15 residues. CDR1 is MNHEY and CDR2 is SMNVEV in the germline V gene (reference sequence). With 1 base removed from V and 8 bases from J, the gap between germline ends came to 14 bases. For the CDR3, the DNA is TGTGCCAGCAGTTTATTCGGGGGGTATGGGGAAAAACTGTTTTTT. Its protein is CASSLFGGYGEKLFF. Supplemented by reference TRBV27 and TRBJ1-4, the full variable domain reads EAQVTQNPRYLITVTGKKLTVTCSQNMNHEYMSWYRQDPGLGLRQIYYSMNVEVTDKGDVPEGYKVSRKEKRNFPLILESPSPNQTSLYFCASSLFGGYGEKLFFGSGTQLSVL.

The chain's CDR3 is CASSLGTGTYSNQPQHF. In DNA form, the CDR3 reads TGTGCCAGTAGCCTCGGGACAGGGACTTATAGCAATCAGCCCCAGCATTTT. The chain couples TRBV19 to TRBJ1-5; 9 nucleotides line up with TRBD1. CDR3 length: 17 amino acids. V was clipped by 6 bases and J by 0 bases; unmatched bases: 9. Per the germline V gene, CDR1 is LNHDA and CDR2 is SQIVND (reference sequence).

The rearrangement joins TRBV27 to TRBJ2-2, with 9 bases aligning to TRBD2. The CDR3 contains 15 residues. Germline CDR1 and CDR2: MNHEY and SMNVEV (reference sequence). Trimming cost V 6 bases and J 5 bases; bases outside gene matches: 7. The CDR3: CASSDKAGGTGELFF. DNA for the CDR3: TGTGCCAGCAGCGACAAAGCGGGGGGAACCGGGGAGCTGTTTTTT.

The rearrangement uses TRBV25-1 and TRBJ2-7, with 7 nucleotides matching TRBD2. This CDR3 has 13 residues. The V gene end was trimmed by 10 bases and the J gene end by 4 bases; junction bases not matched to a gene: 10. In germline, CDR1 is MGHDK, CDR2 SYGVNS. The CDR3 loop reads CATGGASGYEQYF. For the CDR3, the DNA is TGTGCCACCGGAGGCGCTAGCGGTTACGAGCAGTACTTC.

The CDR3, as DNA: TGTGCCAGCAGCCTCGGACTAAGCGGGGGGGTTTTGACCCAGTACTTC. This sequence encodes CASSLGLSGGVLTQYF. J is TRBJ2-5 and V is TRBV7-2, with TRBD2 matching 10 bases. There are 16 residues in the CDR3. V was pared by 5 bases and J by 7 bases, with 13 bases of the junction left unmatched. Germline V gene sequence: CDR1 SGHTA, CDR2 FQGNSA.

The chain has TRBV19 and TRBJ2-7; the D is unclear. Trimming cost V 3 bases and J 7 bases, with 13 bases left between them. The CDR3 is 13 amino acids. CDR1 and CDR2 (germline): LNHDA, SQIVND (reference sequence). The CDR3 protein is CASSMNSLLEQYF. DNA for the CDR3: TGTGCCAGTAGTATGAACTCCCTCCTGGAGCAGTACTTC.

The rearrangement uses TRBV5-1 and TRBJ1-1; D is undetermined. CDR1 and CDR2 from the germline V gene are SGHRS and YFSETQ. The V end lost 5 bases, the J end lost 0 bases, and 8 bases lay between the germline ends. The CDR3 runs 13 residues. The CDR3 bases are TGCGCCAGCAGTCCTGCCATGAACACTGAAGCTTTCTTT. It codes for CASSPAMNTEAFF. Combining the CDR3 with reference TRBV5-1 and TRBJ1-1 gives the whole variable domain KAGVTQTPRYLIKTRGQQVTLSCSPISGHRSVSWYQQTPGQGLQFLFEYFSETQRNKGNFPGRFSGRQFSNSRSEMNVSTLELGDSALYLCASSPAMNTEAFFGQGTRLTVV.

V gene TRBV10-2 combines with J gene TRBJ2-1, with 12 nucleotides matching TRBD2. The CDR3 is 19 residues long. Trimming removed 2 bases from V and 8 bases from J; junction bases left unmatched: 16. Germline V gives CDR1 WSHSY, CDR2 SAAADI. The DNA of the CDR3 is TGCGCCAGCAGTGAGATGAGACTAGCGGGAGAATACCGAACCGATGAGCAGTTCTTC. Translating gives CASSEMRLAGEYRTDEQFF.

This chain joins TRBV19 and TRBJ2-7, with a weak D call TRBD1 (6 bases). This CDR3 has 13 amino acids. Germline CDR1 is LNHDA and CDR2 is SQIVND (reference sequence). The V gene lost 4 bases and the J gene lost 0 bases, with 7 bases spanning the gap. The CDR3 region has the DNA TGTGCCAGTAGTAGGGACATCTCCTACGAGCAGTACTTC. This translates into CASSRDISYEQYF.

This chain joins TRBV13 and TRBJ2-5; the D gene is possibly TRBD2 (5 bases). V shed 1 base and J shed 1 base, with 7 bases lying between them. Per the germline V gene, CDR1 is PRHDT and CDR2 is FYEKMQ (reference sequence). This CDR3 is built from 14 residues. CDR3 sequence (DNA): TGTGCCAGCAGCTTAGAGGCGGGCCAAGAGACCCAGTACTTC. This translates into CASSLEAGQETQYF.

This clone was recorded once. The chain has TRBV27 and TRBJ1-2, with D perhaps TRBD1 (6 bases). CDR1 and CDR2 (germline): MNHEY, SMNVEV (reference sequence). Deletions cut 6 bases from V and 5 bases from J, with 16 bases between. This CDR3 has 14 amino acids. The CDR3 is CASRGGEGLYGYTF. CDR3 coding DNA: TGTGCCAGCAGGGGGGGCGAGGGACTATATGGCTACACCTTC.

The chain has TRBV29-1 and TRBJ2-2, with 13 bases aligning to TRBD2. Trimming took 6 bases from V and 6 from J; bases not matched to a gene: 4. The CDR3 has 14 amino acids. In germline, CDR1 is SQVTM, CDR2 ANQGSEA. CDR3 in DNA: TGCAGCGTGGATACTAGCGGGGGGGCCGGGGAGCTGTTTTTT. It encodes CSVDTSGGAGELFF.